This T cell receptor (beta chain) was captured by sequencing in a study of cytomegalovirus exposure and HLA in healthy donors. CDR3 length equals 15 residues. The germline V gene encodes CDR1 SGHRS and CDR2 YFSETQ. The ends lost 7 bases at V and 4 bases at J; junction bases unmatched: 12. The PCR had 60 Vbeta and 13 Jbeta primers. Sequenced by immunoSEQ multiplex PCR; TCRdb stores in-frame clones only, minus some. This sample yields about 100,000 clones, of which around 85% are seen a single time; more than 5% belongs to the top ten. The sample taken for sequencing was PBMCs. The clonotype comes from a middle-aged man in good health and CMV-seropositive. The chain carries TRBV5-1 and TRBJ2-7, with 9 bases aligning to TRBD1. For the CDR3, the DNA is TGCGCCAGCGAACAATCCGGGACAGGGAGGTACGAGCAGTACTTC. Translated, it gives CASEQSGTGRYEQYF.